The sequence of this T cell receptor beta chain was determined in a study of blood T cells in healthy people across ages. Whole-study findings and limits: Relative to aged donors, long-lived donors carried more naive CD4+ cells and displayed higher diversity.

RNA extraction gave at least 5.5 micrograms of total RNA per sample. A second 7 to 11 cycle PCR used barcoded and J-beta primers. A single record per CDR3 protein comes from TCRdb applying MiXCR to the 5' RACE reads. The data contain approximately 1.5 million distinct CDR3 sequences, approximately 43% of them singletons. On this clonotype: What it recognizes is unknown.

This TCR came from a woman aged 18-29 years in good health. The sequencing sample was made of blood.

CDR3 sequence (DNA): TGTGCCAGCAGCTTTGCGGGGGTCCGTAATTCACCCCTCCACTTT. This encodes CASSFAGVRNSPLHF. The genes are TRBV7-2 and TRBJ1-6; perhaps TRBD1 as D (5 bases). In germline, CDR1 is SGHTA, CDR2 FQGNSA. CDR3 length: 15 amino acids. The V end lost 3 bases, the J end lost 6 bases, and 12 bases lay between the germline ends.